The source of this T cell receptor (beta chain) is a study of T cells in Graves' hyperthyroidism and ophthalmopathy. Study-wide background: Pretreatment peripheral blood was obtained at initial diagnosis. Study conclusions and caveats: Ophthalmopathy prediction by the model preceded onset by a median approximately 6.1 months. Appearing also in blood were most of the thyroid clonotypes expanded above 0.001.

This clonotype came up a few times. Antigen: not known. Uncontrolled infections, other autoimmune diseases, pregnancy or lactation led to exclusion of patients. TCR beta CDR3 region amplification was performed from RNA transcripts. Carried out on the TCR CDR3, a first-round RT-PCR used the HTBI primer set. TCRdb re-called the multiplex PCR reads through MiXCR, storing one row per CDR3 protein. The data show hundreds of thousands of distinct CDR3 sequences, around 19% seen once. The sequenced sample consisted of blood. The clonotype comes from a woman aged 45 to 65 with Graves' hyperthyroidism that later progressed to Graves' ophthalmopathy.

Written as DNA, the CDR3 is TGTGCCAGTAGTATTACAGATATAGGAGGCTACACCTTC. This translates into CASSITDIGGYTF. This sequence joins TRBV19 and TRBJ1-2, with unresolved D. Trimming removed 3 bases from V and 8 bases from J, with 13 bases in between. CDR3 length equals 13 residues. Germline V gene data show CDR1 as LNHDA and CDR2 as SQIVND (reference sequence).